What follows are 13 T cell receptor beta chains derived from one specimen sequenced in a study of technical replicates of blood from several donors. Profiled with immunoSEQ multiplex PCR; TCRdb holds only in-frame clones, not every one. The repertoire holds some 77,000 clones, with approximately 86% as singletons. The source material was PBMCs. These receptors originate from a human donor in good health. Some clones in this sample may be carry-over from other donors' samples.

In its sample, this clone was seen a few times. J is TRBJ1-1 and V is TRBV5-5; TRBD1 aligns across 8 bases. The CDR3 has 15 amino acids. CDR1 is SGHKS, CDR2 YYEKEE, per germline (reference sequence). Trimming took 4 bases from V and 1 from J; bases not matched to a gene: 6. CDR3 coding DNA: TGTGCCAGCAGCGGCAGGGGGCAAGGGAACACTGAAGCTTTCTTT. This codes for CASSGRGQGNTEAFF.

The chain couples TRBV4-3 to TRBJ2-7, with 7 bases matching TRBD2. V was pared by 8 bases and J by 6 bases, with 13 bases of the junction left unmatched. CDR1 and CDR2 (germline): LGHNA, YSLEER. The CDR3 runs to 14 residues. Here the CDR3 reads CASRGGEGPGEQYF. The CDR3 DNA follows: TGCGCCAGCCGGGGAGGGGAAGGGCCGGGCGAGCAGTACTTC.

The V call is TRBV4-2, the J call TRBJ2-1; 8 nucleotides agree with TRBD2. V was pared by 0 bases and J by 10 bases, with 8 bases of the junction left unmatched. The CDR3 runs 15 residues. The V gene's germline CDR1 is LGHNA and CDR2 YNFKEQ. Here the CDR3 DNA reads TGTGCCAGCAGCCAAGATCTCGCGGGGGGCGGGGAGCAGTTCTTC. This codes for CASSQDLAGGGEQFF.

The genes are TRBV13 and TRBJ2-5; D gene uncertain. V was pared by 5 bases and J by 5 bases, with 21 bases between. This CDR3 contains 16 residues. The germline V gene has CDR1 PRHDT and CDR2 FYEKMQ (reference sequence). The CDR3 protein is CASSPQWASGQETQYF. The CDR3 nucleotides read TGTGCCAGCAGCCCTCAGTGGGCCTCTGGTCAGGAGACCCAGTACTTC.

V is TRBV15 and J is TRBJ1-1; D perhaps matches TRBD1 (6 bases). Deletions cut 7 bases from V and 6 bases from J, with 21 bases between. From germline, CDR1 is LNHNV and CDR2 YYDKDF (reference sequence). CDR3 length: 15 amino acids. The CDR3 coding sequence is TGTGCCACCACCATGGACAGCATAAACCTTCCTGAAGCTTTCTTT. Its translation: CATTMDSINLPEAFF.

This clone was seen more than once but under ten times. This chain joins TRBV27 and TRBJ1-3, with D unclear. This CDR3 is built from 14 residues. Germline V CDR1 and CDR2: MNHEY, SMNVEV (reference sequence). The CDR3 DNA reads as TGTGGAAGAGGGTTGGTACACTCTGGAAACACCATATATTTT. It is translated as CGRGLVHSGNTIYF.

This chain uses TRBV11-2 with TRBJ2-7; 9 bases are shared with TRBD2. The CDR3 is 17 amino acids. Germline values: CDR1 SGHAT, CDR2 FQNNGV. The junction had 14 bases not matched to a gene; V was cut back by 5 bases and J by 3 bases. In DNA form, the CDR3 reads TGTGCCAGCAGCCATACCTGGCGGGGGGGCTTCTTCTACGAGCAGTACTTC. Amino acids: CASSHTWRGGFFYEQYF. Together with reference TRBV11-2 and TRBJ2-7, the CDR3 gives the full variable domain: EAGVAQSPRYKIIEKRQSVAFWCNPISGHATLYWYQQILGQGPKLLIQFQNNGVVDDSQLPKDRFSAERLKGVDSTLKIQPAKLEDSAVYLCASSHTWRGGFFYEQYFGPGTRLTVT.

This rearrangement joins TRBV5-6 to TRBJ2-4; TRBD2 might be the D (5 bases). There are 15 residues in the CDR3. V gave up 4 bases and J gave up 3 bases, with 14 bases separating them. Germline CDR1 SGHDT, CDR2 YYEEEE. In nucleotides, the CDR3 is TGTGCCAGCAGCGCACTAAGCGGCGACAAAAACATTCAGTACTTC. Protein product: CASSALSGDKNIQYF.

The CDR3 loop is CASSDSTGGGYTF. In nucleotides, the CDR3 is TGTGCCAGCAGTGACTCGACAGGGGGCGGCTACACCTTC. This chain connects TRBV6-4 to TRBJ1-2; 10 nucleotides line up with TRBD1. Looked up from germline, CDR1 is MRHNA and CDR2 is SNTAGT. V dropped 0 bases and J dropped 8; count of bases not matched to a gene: 0. The CDR3 covers 13 residues.

The chain recombines TRBV7-9 with TRBJ1-5, with D tentatively TRBD1 (6 bases). Germline V gene lookup returns CDR1 SEHNR and CDR2 FQNEAQ (reference sequence). This CDR3 has 15 amino acids. The V end was cut by 2 bases, the J end by 3 bases, with 11 bases between. The chain's CDR3 is CASSLRGGPNQPQHF. CDR3 bases: TGTGCCAGCAGCTTAAGGGGGGGGCCCAATCAGCCCCAGCATTTT.

The gene calls are TRBV2 and TRBJ1-6; the match to TRBD1 covers 7 bases. Germline V gene lookup returns CDR1 SNHLY and CDR2 FYNNEI. The CDR3 loop spans 14 amino acids. Losses at the gene ends were 8 bases for V and 6 bases for J; bases not matched to a gene: 7. The CDR3 region is CASWETGINSPLHF. The CDR3 DNA reads TGTGCCAGCTGGGAGACAGGGATTAATTCACCCCTCCACTTT.

The chain couples TRBV7-9 to TRBJ1-2; D is perhaps TRBD1 (6 bases). Germline assignment: CDR1 SEHNR and CDR2 FQNEAQ (reference sequence). The CDR3 runs 13 residues. V was trimmed by 5 bases and J by 7 bases, leaving 14 bases between them. The CDR3 nucleotides are TGTGCCAGCAGCGACCGGGACAATAGTGGCTACACCTTC. It codes for CASSDRDNSGYTF.

This clone is deemed large. The same CDR3 also results from other DNA sequences found in this sample. This chain joins TRBV5-1 and TRBJ1-1, with D perhaps TRBD1 (6 bases). Per the germline V gene, CDR1 is SGHRS and CDR2 is YFSETQ. The CDR3 sequence is 14 residues long. V was pared by 4 bases and J by 3 bases, with 13 bases between. CDR3 DNA sequence: TGCGCCAGCAGCCTGGGGGGCGGTTACACTGAAGCTTTCTTT. Amino acids: CASSLGGGYTEAFF.